This is a list of T cell receptor beta chains from one sample in a study of control samples from healthy donors and cancer patients. TCRdb's copy holds only in-frame clones and misses some; the assay was immunoSEQ multiplex PCR. The sample lists about 54,000 clones; approximately 95% were seen once. Material for sequencing was blood. These receptors all come from a woman aged 30 to 39 in good health. Both conserved end residues are part of each CDR3. Fields, in order: clone size, CDR3 length, D gene, V gene, J gene, CDR3 DNA, CDR3 protein. A D gene is named only where the DNA matches it firmly. Clone size, where shown, is once, few, many, or a class for clones that have expanded.

-	14	-	TRBV6-1	TRBJ2-4	TGTGCCAGCAGTGAATTTTTGGACAAAGGCATTCAGTACTTC	CASSEFLDKGIQYF
once	14	-	TRBV2	TRBJ2-7	TGTGCCAGCAGTGCGGTAGACAGTGCCTACGAGCAGTACTTC	CASSAVDSAYEQYF
-	12	-	TRBV28	TRBJ1-1	TGTGCCAGCAGGGACGACAGAAGACAAGCTTTCTTT	CASRDDRRQAFF
-	14	TRBD1	TRBV5-1	TRBJ1-3	TGCGCCAGCAGCTTAGGGACAGCTGGAAACACCATATATTTT	CASSLGTAGNTIYF
-	13	TRBD2	TRBV6-5	TRBJ2-1	TGTGCCAGCAGTTACCCCGGGGGGGATGAGCAGTTCTTC	CASSYPGGDEQFF
once	14	-	TRBV27	TRBJ2-5	TGTGCCAGCAGTTTACTGGAGGGGCGGGGGACCCAGTACTTC	CASSLLEGRGTQYF
-	15	-	TRBV4-1	TRBJ1-1	TGCGCCAGCAGCCCCCCGCGGGGGTCGGGCACTGAAGCTTTCTTT	CASSPPRGSGTEAFF
-	13	-	TRBV5-6	TRBJ1-1	TGTGCCAGCAGCTTGGGTAGGGTGACTGAAGCTTTCTTT	CASSLGRVTEAFF
-	11	-	TRBV6-5	TRBJ1-1	TGTGCCAGCACGTCAGCTACTGAAGCTTTCTTT	CASTSATEAFF
-	15	-	TRBV3-1/TRBV3-2	TRBJ1-4	TGTGCCAGCAGCCAAGGGGGGCAGCCAAATGAAAAACTGTTTTTT	CASSQGGQPNEKLFF
-	16	-	TRBV7-8	TRBJ2-3	TGTGCCAGCAGCTATAGTCAGGGTCTTCGGGTCGATACGCAGTATTTT	CASSYSQGLRVDTQYF
-	17	TRBD2	TRBV28	TRBJ2-7	TGTGCCAGCAGCCCTGGACTAGCGGGAGGGAATTACTACGAGCAGTACTTC	CASSPGLAGGNYYEQYF
-	15	TRBD1	TRBV29-1	TRBJ2-5	TGCAGCGTTCCGGGACAGGGGGTTAGCGGAGAGACCCAGTACTTC	CSVPGQGVSGETQYF
-	14	-	TRBV28	TRBJ1-4	TGTGCCAGCAGTTTAGAGAGGGTTCATGAAAAACTGTTTTTT	CASSLERVHEKLFF
-	14	-	TRBV27	TRBJ2-3	TGTGCCAGCAGTTTAGGGGCCTTCACAGATACGCAGTATTTT	CASSLGAFTDTQYF
-	12	-	TRBV7-9	TRBJ1-1	TGTGCCAGCAGCCCCCGGTACACTGAAGCTTTCTTT	CASSPRYTEAFF
-	16	TRBD1	TRBV18	TRBJ2-1	TGTGCCAGCTCACCGGACAGGCCGGGCTCCTACAATGAGCAGTTCTTC	CASSPDRPGSYNEQFF
-	14	TRBD2	TRBV28	TRBJ2-7	TGTGCCAGCAGCCCTAGCGGGGGTTCCTACGAGCAGTACTTC	CASSPSGGSYEQYF
-	16	TRBD2	TRBV15	TRBJ2-2	TGTGCCACCAGCAGAGACAGCGGGAGTGGCACCGGGGAGCTGTTTTTT	CATSRDSGSGTGELFF
-	13	-	TRBV29-1	TRBJ2-1	TGCAGCGTTGCAGGGGGGGGGTACAATGAGCAGTTCTTC	CSVAGGGYNEQFF
-	13	-	TRBV29-1	TRBJ1-2	TGCAGCGCCAAAGACAGGCTATACTATGGCTACACCTTC	CSAKDRLYYGYTF
once	11	-	TRBV5-6	TRBJ2-7	TGTGCCAGCAGCATGGATTACGAGCAGTACTTC	CASSMDYEQYF
-	15	TRBD2	TRBV27	TRBJ2-1	TGTGCCAGCAGTCCCTATATGCGGGAGCTCGATGAGCAGTTCTTC	CASSPYMRELDEQFF
-	15	-	TRBV12-5	TRBJ2-1	TGTGCTAGTGGTTGGGCTCTAAGTGGGGAGATTGAGCAGTTCTTC	CASGWALSGEIEQFF
-	16	TRBD1	TRBV28	TRBJ1-3	TGTGCCAGCAGTTCCAACAGGGGGCGGACTGGAAACACCATATATTTT	CASSSNRGRTGNTIYF
-	12	-	TRBV11-2	TRBJ2-1	TGTGCCAGCAGCTTAAGCCGGAATGAGCAGTTCTTC	CASSLSRNEQFF
once	13	-	TRBV11-1	TRBJ2-7	TGTGCCAGCAGCCGCCGGGTCTCGAACGAGCAGTACTTC	CASSRRVSNEQYF
-	15	TRBD2	TRBV2	TRBJ2-7	TGTGCCAGCAAAACGCGGGAGGGCCCGGGTTACGAGCAGTACTTC	CASKTREGPGYEQYF
-	15	TRBD2	TRBV28	TRBJ2-7	TGTGCCAGCCTAGGGGGTAGTAGCGGGAACCACGAGCAGTACTTC	CASLGGSSGNHEQYF
-	18	-	TRBV5-1	TRBJ2-3	TGCGCCAGCAGCTTGATCGGACAGTTCACCGGGGGCACAGATACGCAGTATTTT	CASSLIGQFTGGTDTQYF
-	15	TRBD1	TRBV2	TRBJ1-6	TGTGCCAGCAGGAAACCGGGACAGGGGAGTTCACCCCTCCACTTT	CASRKPGQGSSPLHF
-	16	-	TRBV6-2/TRBV6-3	TRBJ2-2	TGTGCCAGCAGTTACTCGAGACGGACTAACACCGGGGAGCTGTTTTTT	CASSYSRRTNTGELFF